This TCR beta chain was recorded in a study of blood T cell repertoires in COVID-19. Study background: The United States, Italy and Spain were the sources of the acute and convalescent COVID-19 samples. In each case, the material was cDNA or gDNA derived from T cells, B-cell-depleted T cells, or PBMCs.

Germline V gene data show CDR1 as SGHVS and CDR2 as FNYEAQ. The CDR3 has 17 residues. V gave up 2 bases and J gave up 6 bases, with 19 bases separating them. How the authors handled the data: Nucleated cell number was recorded as an estimate derived from reference gene primer amplification. Profiled with immunoSEQ multiplex PCR; TCRdb holds only in-frame clones, not every one. Clone size and V and J calls were adopted from that table, with D and trimming inferred from the DNA. The sample includes around 100,000 clones, 80% to 90% seen only once; the top ten take less than 20%. This receptor was obtained from a human donor in a cohort sampled during active COVID-19. Source material: peripheral blood. V is TRBV7-6 and J is TRBJ1-4; D possibly corresponds to TRBD1 (6 bases). DNA of the CDR3: TGTGCCAGCAGCTTACGCCCGAACAGGGTGGGCGATGAAAAACTGTTTTTT. Its translation is CASSLRPNRVGDEKLFF.